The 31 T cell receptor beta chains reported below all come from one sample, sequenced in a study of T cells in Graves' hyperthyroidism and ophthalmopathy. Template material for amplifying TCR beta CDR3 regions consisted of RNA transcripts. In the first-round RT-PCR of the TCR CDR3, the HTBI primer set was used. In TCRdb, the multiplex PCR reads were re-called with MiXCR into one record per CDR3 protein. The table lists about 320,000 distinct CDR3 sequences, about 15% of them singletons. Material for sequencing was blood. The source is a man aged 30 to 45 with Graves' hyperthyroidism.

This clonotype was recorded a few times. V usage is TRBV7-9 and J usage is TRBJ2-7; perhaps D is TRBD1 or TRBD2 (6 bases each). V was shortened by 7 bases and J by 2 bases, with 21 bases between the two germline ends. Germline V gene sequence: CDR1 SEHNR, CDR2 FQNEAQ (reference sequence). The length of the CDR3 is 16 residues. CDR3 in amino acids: CASIGFGGGGTYEQYF. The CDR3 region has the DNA TGTGCCAGCATCGGTTTCGGAGGAGGGGGAACCTACGAGCAGTACTTC.

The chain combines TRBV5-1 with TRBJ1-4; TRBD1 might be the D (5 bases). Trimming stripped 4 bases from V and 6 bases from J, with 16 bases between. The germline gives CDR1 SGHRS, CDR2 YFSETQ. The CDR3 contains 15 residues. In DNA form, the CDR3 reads TGCGCCAGCAGCCGGAACTTCGGGGGGGATGAAAAACTGTTTTTT. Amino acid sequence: CASSRNFGGDEKLFF.

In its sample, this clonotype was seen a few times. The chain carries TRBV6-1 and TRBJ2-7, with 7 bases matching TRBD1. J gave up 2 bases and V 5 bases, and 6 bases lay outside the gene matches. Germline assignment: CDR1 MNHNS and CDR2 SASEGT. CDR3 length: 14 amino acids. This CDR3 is CASSNGDRAYEQYF. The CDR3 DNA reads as TGTGCCAGCAGTAATGGGGACAGAGCCTACGAGCAGTACTTC.

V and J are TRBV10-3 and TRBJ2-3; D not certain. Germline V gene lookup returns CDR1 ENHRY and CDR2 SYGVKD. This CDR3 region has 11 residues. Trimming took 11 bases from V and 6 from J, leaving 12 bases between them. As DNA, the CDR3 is TGTGCCCTAAGCGACGGGGATACGCAGTATTTT. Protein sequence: CALSDGDTQYF.

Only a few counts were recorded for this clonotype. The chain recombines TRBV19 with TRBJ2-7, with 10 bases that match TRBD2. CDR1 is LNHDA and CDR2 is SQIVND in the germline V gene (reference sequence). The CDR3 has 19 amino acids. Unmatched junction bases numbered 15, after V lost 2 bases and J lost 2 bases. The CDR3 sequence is CASSIWGGLAGAPAYEQYF. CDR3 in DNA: TGTGCCAGTAGTATATGGGGCGGGCTAGCGGGAGCTCCAGCCTACGAGCAGTACTTC.

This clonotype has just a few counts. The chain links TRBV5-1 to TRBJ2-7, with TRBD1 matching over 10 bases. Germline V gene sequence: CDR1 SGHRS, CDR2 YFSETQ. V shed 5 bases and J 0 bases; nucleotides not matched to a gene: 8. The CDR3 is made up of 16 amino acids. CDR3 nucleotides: TGCGCCAGCAGGGAATGGACAGGGGGACCCTCCTACGAGCAGTACTTC. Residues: CASREWTGGPSYEQYF.

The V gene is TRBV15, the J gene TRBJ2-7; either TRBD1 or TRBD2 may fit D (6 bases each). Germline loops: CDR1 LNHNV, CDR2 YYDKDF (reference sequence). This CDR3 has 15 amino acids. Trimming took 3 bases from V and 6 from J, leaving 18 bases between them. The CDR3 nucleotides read TGTGCCACCAGCAGTGGTATGAGGGGGGCGCGCGAGCAGTACTTC. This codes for CATSSGMRGAREQYF.

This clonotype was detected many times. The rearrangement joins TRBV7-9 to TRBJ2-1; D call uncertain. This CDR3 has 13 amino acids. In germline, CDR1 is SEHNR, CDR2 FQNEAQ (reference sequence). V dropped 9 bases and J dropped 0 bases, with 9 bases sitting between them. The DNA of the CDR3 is TGTGCCAGTTTGAACAGCTCCTACAATGAGCAGTTCTTC. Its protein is CASLNSSYNEQFF.

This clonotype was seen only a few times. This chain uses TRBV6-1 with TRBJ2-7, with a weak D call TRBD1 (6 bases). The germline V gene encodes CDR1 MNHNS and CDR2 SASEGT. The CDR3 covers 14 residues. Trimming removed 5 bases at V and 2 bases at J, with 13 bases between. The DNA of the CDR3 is TGTGCCAGCAGTAATACAGGGCCCCCCTACGAGCAGTACTTC. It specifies CASSNTGPPYEQYF.

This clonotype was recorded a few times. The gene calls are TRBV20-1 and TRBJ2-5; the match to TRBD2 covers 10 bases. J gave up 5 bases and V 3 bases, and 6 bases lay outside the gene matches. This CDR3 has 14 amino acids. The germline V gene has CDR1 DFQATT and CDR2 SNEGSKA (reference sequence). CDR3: CSARGAGGRETQYF. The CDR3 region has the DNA TGCAGTGCTAGGGGAGCGGGAGGGCGGGAGACCCAGTACTTC.

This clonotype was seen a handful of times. CDR3 amino acids: CASSPGSGRQETQYF. In DNA form, the CDR3 reads TGTGCCAGCAGCCCAGGTAGCGGGAGGCAAGAGACCCAGTACTTC. The chain links TRBV5-5 to TRBJ2-5; 10 bases are a match to TRBD2. This CDR3 is built from 15 residues. CDR1 and CDR2 (germline): SGHKS, YYEKEE (reference sequence). The V gene end was trimmed by 4 bases and the J gene end by 2 bases; junction bases not matched to a gene: 5.

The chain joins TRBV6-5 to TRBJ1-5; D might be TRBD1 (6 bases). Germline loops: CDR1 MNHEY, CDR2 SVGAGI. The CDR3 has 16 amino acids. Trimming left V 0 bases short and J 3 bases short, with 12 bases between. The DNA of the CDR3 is TGTGCCAGCAGTTACTCGAGGGGGGTATCCAATCAGCCCCAGCATTTT. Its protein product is CASSYSRGVSNQPQHF.

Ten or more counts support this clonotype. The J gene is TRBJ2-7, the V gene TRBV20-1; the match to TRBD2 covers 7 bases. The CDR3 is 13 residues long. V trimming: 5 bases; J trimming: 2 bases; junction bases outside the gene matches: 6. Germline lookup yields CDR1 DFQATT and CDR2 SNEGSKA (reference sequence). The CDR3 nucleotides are TGCAGTGCTCGCCAAGCGGGACCCTACGAGCAGTACTTC. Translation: CSARQAGPYEQYF.

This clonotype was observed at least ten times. CDR3 bases: TGTGCCAGCAGCGCGAACGGTAGGCTAGCGGGAGTGGTGCCAGATACGCAGTATTTT. Residues: CASSANGRLAGVVPDTQYF. The V and J genes are TRBV7-3 and TRBJ2-3, with 10 bases matching TRBD2. V lost 5 bases to trimming and J lost 4 bases; unmatched junction nucleotides: 18. CDR3 size: 19 residues. The V gene's germline CDR1 is SGHTA and CDR2 FQGTGA.

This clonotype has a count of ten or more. The CDR3 nucleotides are TGCGCCAGCAGCTCGGGGACACCGAACACTGAAGCTTTCTTT. It yields the protein CASSSGTPNTEAFF. The rearrangement joins TRBV5-1 to TRBJ1-1, with D tentatively TRBD1 (6 bases). Germline V gene sequence: CDR1 SGHRS, CDR2 YFSETQ. The length of the CDR3 is 14 residues. Between the trimmed V and J ends, which lost 3 bases and 1 base, there was a span of 10 bases.

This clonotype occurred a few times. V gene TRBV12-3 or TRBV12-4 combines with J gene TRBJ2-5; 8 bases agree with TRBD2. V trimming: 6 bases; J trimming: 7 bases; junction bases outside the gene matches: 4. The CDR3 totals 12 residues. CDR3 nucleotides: TGTGCCAGCAGCCAGACTAGCGCGACCCAGTACTTC. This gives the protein CASSQTSATQYF.

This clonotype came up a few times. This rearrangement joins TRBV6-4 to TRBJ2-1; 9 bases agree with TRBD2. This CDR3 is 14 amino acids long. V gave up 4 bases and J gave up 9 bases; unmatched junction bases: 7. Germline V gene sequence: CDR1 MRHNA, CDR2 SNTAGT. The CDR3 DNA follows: TGTGCCAGCAGTGGATTTAGCGGGAGCGCTGAGCAGTTCTTC. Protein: CASSGFSGSAEQFF.

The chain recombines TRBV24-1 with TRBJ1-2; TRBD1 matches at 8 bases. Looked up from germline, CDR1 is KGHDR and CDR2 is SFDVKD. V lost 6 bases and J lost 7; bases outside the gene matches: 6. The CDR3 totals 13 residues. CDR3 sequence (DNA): TGTGCCACCAGTCAAGGACAGGGAGGTGGCTACACCTTC. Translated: CATSQGQGGGYTF.

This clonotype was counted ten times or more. This CDR3 is CAWSRGNQPQHF. In nucleotides, the CDR3 is TGTGCCTGGAGTAGGGGCAATCAGCCCCAGCATTTT. This chain links TRBV30 with TRBJ1-5; D gene unclear. The germline gives CDR1 GTSNPN, CDR2 SVGIG (reference sequence). The germline V and J ends were trimmed by 2 bases and 2 bases, with 4 bases remaining between them. The CDR3 consists of 12 residues.

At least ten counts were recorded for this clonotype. The CDR3 sequence: CASSLMGLAGEQFF. The CDR3 DNA reads TGTGCCAGCAGCTTAATGGGACTAGCGGGGGAGCAGTTCTTC. This chain joins TRBV7-2 and TRBJ2-1; 13 nucleotides line up with TRBD2. The CDR3 covers 14 residues. Per germline, CDR1 SGHTA and CDR2 FQGNSA. The J segment lost 10 bases and the V segment lost 2 bases, leaving 2 bases of the junction unmatched.

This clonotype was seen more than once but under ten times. In DNA, the CDR3 is TGTGCCACCAGCAGACTACCTCCTGGGGTTTATGGCTACACCTTC. Amino acids: CATSRLPPGVYGYTF. The rearrangement uses TRBV15 and TRBJ1-2; D gene ambiguous. V was cut by 2 bases and J by 5 bases, with 15 bases left in between. CDR3 length: 15 residues. The germline CDR1 and CDR2 sequences are LNHNV and YYDKDF (reference sequence). The variable domain in full, completed from reference TRBV15 and TRBJ1-2, reads DAMVIQNPRYQVTQFGKPVTLSCSQTLNHNVMYWYQQKSSQAPKLLFHYYDKDFNNEADTPDNFQSRRPNTSFCFLDIRSPGLGDTAMYLCATSRLPPGVYGYTFGSGTRLTVV.

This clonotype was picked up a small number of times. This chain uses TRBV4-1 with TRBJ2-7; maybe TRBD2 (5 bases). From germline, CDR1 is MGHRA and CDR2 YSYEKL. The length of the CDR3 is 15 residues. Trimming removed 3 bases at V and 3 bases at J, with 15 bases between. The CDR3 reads CASSQMARAGYEQYF. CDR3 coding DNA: TGCGCCAGCAGCCAGATGGCACGGGCGGGCTACGAGCAGTACTTC.

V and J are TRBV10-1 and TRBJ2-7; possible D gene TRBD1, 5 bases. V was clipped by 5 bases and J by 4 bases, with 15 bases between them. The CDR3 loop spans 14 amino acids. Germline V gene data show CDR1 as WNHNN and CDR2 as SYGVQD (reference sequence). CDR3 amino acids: CASSWTNKGYEQYF. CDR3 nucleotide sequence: TGCGCCAGCAGTTGGACAAACAAAGGGTACGAGCAGTACTTC.

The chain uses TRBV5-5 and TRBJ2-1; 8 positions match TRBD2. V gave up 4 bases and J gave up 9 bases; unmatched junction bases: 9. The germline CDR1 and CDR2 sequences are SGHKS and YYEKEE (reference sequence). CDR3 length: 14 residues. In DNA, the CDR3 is TGTGCCAGCAGCCGCCAGGGACTAGTCCTTGAGCAGTTCTTC. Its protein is CASSRQGLVLEQFF.

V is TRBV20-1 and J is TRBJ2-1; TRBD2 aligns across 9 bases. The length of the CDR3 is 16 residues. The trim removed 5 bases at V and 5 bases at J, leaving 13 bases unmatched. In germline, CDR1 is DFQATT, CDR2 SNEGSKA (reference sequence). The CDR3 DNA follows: TGCAGTGCTCAACCCTGGACTAGCGTACATCACAATGAGCAGTTCTTC. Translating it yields CSAQPWTSVHHNEQFF.

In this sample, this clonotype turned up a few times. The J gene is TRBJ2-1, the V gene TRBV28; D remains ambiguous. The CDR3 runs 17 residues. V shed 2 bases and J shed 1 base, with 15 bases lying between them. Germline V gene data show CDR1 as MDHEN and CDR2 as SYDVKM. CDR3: CASSLGAYVGSYNEQFF. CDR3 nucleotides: TGTGCCAGCAGTTTAGGTGCCTATGTGGGGTCCTACAATGAGCAGTTCTTC. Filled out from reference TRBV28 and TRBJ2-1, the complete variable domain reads DVKVTQSSRYLVKRTGEKVFLECVQDMDHENMFWYRQDPGLGLRLIYFSYDVKMKEKGDIPEGYSVSREKKERFSLILESASTNQTSMYLCASSLGAYVGSYNEQFFGPGTRLTVL.

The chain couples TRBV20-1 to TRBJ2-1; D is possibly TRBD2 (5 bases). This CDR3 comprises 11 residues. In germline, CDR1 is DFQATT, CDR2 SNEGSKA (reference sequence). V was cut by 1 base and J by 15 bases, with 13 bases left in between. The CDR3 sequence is CSARVMGSGFF. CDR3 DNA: TGCAGTGCTAGAGTCATGGGGAGTGGGTTCTTC.

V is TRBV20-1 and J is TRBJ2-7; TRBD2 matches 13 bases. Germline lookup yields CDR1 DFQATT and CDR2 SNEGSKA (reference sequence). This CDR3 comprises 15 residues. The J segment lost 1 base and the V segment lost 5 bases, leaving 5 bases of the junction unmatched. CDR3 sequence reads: CSAQQGLAGSYEQYF. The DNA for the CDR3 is TGCAGTGCTCAGCAGGGACTAGCGGGATCCTACGAGCAGTACTTC.

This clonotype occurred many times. This chain's CDR3 is CASSPNPTQPQHF. The CDR3, as DNA: TGTGCCAGCAGCCCTAATCCCACTCAGCCCCAGCATTTT. The V call is TRBV7-2, the J call TRBJ1-5; D call uncertain. V was clipped by 5 bases and J by 6 bases, with 11 bases between them. The CDR3 is 13 residues long. In germline, CDR1 is SGHTA, CDR2 FQGNSA.

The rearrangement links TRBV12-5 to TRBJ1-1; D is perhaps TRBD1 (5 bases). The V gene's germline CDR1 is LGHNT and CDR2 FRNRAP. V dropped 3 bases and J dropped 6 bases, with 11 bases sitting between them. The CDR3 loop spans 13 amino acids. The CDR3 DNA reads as TGTGCTAGTGGTTTCGATTGGGGGGCTGAAGCTTTCTTT. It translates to CASGFDWGAEAFF.

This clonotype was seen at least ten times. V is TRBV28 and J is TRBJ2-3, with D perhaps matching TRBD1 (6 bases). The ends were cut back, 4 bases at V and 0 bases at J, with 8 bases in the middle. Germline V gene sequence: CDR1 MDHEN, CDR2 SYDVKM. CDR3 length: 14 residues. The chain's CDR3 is CASSSGDSTDTQYF. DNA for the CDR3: TGTGCCAGCAGTTCAGGGGACAGCACAGATACGCAGTATTTT.